Described below is a single T cell receptor beta chain sequence and its context. Reverse transcribed after extraction, RNA yielded cDNA as the sequencing template. The data were produced by immunoSEQ multiplex PCR, yet TCRdb's version contains in-frame clones alone and is incomplete. The table lists about 150,000 clones, 45% to 55% of them singletons. J was trimmed by 4 bases and V by 5 bases; bases with no gene match: 7. The CDR3 loop spans 14 amino acids. Germline V CDR1 and CDR2: SEHNR, FQNEAQ (reference sequence). This sample was included in a study of CD8+ T cells in alopecia areata. The receptor's source is a human donor with alopecia areata. The chain recombines TRBV7-9 with TRBJ2-7; 8 positions match TRBD1. The sequencing used CD8+ T cells sorted from blood, collected at week 0. The CDR3 spells CASSLRGPSYEQYF. In nucleotides, the CDR3 is TGTGCCAGCAGCCTCAGGGGGCCTTCATACGAGCAGTACTTC.